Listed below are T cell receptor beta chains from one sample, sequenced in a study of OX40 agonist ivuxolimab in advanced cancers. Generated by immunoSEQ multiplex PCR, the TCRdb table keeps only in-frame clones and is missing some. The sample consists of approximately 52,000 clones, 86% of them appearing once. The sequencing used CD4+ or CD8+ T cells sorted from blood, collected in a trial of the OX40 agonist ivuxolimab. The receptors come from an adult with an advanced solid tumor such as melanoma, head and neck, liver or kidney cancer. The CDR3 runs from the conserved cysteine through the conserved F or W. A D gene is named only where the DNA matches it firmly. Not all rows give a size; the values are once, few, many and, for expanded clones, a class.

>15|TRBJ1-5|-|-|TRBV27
TGTGCCAGCAGTTTTGCGGGGATCAGCAATCAGCCCCAGCATTTT
CASSFAGISNQPQHF
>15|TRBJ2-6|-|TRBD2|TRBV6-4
TGTGCCAGCACTAGTGGGGGGGCTGGGGCCAACGTCCTGACTTTC
CASTSGGAGANVLTF
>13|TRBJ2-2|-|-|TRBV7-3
TGTGCCAGCAGCCCCGGAGGTCCCGGGGAGCTGTTTTTT
CASSPGGPGELFF
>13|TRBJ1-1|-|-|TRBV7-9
TGTGCCAGCAGCTCGCTCCAGGGAGCTGAAGCTTTCTTT
CASSSLQGAEAFF
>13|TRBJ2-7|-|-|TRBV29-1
TGCAGCGTCGCCACAGGGAGCTCCTACGAGCAGTACTTC
CSVATGSSYEQYF
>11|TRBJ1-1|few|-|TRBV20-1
TGCAGTGCCTGGTGGAGCACTGAAGCTTTCTTT
CSAWWSTEAFF
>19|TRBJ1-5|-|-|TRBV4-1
TGCGCCAGCAGCCAAGAAACAATCAAGGAGCGGGGTGTCAATCAGCCCCAGCATTTT
CASSQETIKERGVNQPQHF
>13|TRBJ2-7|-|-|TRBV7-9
TGTGCCAGTGGCAGGGCAAGGTCCTACGAGCAGTACTTC
CASGRARSYEQYF
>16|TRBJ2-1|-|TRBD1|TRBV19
TGTGCCAGTAGTATGGCAGGGGGCGGGCCCTACAATGAGCAGTTCTTC
CASSMAGGGPYNEQFF
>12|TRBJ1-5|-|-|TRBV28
TGTGCCAGCAGTCCGGAGTTTCAGCCCCAGCATTTT
CASSPEFQPQHF
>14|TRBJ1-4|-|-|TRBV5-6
TGTGCCAGCAGCTCAGGGCTCGAGGGAGAAAAACTGTTTTTT
CASSSGLEGEKLFF
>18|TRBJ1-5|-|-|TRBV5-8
TGTGCCAGCAGCCTGGCAGGGGTGGGGACCGGGTGGAATCAGCCCCAGCATTTT
CASSLAGVGTGWNQPQHF
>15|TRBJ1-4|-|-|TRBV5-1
TGCGCCAGCAGCTTAGGACAAGTTGGGAATGAAAAACTGTTTTTT
CASSLGQVGNEKLFF
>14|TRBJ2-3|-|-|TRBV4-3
TGCGCCAGCAGCCAAGATCGAACTTGGGATACGCAGTATTTT
CASSQDRTWDTQYF
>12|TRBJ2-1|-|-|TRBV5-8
TGTGCCAGCAGCTTGGGAAACAATGAGCAGTTCTTC
CASSLGNNEQFF
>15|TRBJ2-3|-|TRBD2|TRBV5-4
TGTGCCAGCAGCTCGGGACTAGCGATAACAGATACGCAGTATTTT
CASSSGLAITDTQYF
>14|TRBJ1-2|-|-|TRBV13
TGTGCCAGCAGCTTAGGGGAGGACAGCTATGGCTACACCTTC
CASSLGEDSYGYTF
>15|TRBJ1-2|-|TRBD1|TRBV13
TGTGCCAGCAGCTTAAACCCCGCCAGGGGGCACGGCTACACCTTC
CASSLNPARGHGYTF
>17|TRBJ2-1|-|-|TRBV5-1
TGCGCCAGCAGCTTGAGACCGAGGGGGGCTGAATACAATGAGCAGTTCTTC
CASSLRPRGAEYNEQFF